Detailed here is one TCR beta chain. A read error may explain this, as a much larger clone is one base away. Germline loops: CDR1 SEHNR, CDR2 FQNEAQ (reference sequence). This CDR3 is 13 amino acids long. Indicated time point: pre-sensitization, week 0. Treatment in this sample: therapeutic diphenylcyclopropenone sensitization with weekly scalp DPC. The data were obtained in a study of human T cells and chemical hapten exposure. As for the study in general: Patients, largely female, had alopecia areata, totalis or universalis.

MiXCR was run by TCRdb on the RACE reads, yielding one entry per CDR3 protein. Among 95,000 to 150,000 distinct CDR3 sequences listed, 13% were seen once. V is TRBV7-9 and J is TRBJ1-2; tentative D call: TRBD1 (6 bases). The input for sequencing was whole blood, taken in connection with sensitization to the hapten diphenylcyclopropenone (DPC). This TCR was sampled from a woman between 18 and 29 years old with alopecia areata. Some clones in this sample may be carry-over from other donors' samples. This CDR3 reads CTSSPRTDYGYTF. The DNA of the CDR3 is TGTACCAGCAGCCCCCGGACAGACTATGGCTACACCTTC.